What follows describes a single TCR beta chain. The CDR3 consists of 16 residues. The germline V and J ends were trimmed by 4 bases and 6 bases, with 21 bases remaining between them. Germline assignment: CDR1 LNHDA and CDR2 SQIVND (reference sequence). The data derive from a study of cytomegalovirus exposure and HLA in healthy donors. The PCR had 60 Vbeta and 13 Jbeta primers. Sequencing was performed with immunoSEQ multiplex PCR; in TCRdb, only in-frame clones are kept and a portion is missing. There are about 160,000 clones in the sample; about 85% occur only once, and more than 2% lies in the top ten.

The gene calls are TRBV19 and TRBJ2-5, with a weak D call TRBD2 (5 bases). The sample taken for sequencing was PBMCs. This receptor was obtained from a man aged 18 to 30 in good health and CMV-seropositive. The DNA for the CDR3 is TGTGCCAGTAGTAGAAAACATGGACTGGTCGAGAAGACCCAGTACTTC. It specifies CASSRKHGLVEKTQYF.